This TCR beta chain was observed in a study of early T cells in non-severe SARS-CoV-2 infection. Study details: Chains from this unsorted whole-blood bulk RNA could not be paired.

The CDR3 covers 14 residues. Germline V gene data show CDR1 as MNHEY and CDR2 as SVGAGI. Trimming took 7 bases from V and 5 from J, leaving 17 bases between them. Of note for this clonotype: The target antigen is unknown.

Findings and caveats of the study: Anti-spike CD8 specificities were favored by VDJdb matching, whose results missed private and CD4 specificities.

Attachment of unique molecular identifiers to individual cDNA molecules was performed. From the 5' RACE reads, TCRdb called clonotypes with MiXCR, one entry per CDR3 protein. The data show some 71,000 distinct CDR3 sequences, roughly an eighth seen once. The V gene is TRBV6-5, the J gene TRBJ1-1; D gene ambiguous. The receptor's source is an adult who was a healthcare worker with PCR-confirmed SARS-CoV-2 infection or an uninfected control (not recorded which). Sequencing was performed on whole blood. The CDR3 DNA sequence: TGTGCCAGCATGCTGCCGACGGGAGGAACTGAAGCTTTCTTT. Translating it yields CASMLPTGGTEAFF.